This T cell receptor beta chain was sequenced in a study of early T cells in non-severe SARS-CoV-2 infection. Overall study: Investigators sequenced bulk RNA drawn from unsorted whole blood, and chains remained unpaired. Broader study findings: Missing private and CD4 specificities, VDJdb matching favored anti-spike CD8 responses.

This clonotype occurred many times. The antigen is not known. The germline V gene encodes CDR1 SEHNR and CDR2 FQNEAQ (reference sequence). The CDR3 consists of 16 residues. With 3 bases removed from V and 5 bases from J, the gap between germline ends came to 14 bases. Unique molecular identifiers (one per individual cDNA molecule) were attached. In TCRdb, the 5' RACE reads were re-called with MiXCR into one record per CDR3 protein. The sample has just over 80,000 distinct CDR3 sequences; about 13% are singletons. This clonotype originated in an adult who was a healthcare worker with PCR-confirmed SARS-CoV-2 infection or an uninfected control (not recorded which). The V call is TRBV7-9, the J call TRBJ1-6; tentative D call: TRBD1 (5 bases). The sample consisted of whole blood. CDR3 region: CASSLGSRGNNSPLHF. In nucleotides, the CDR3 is TGTGCCAGCAGCTTGGGATCCCGGGGGAATAATTCACCCCTCCACTTT.